One sample yielded the 5 T cell receptor beta chains listed below, sequenced in a study of T cells after yellow fever vaccination. TCRdb itself ran the 5' RACE reads through MiXCR, one entry per CDR3 protein. Among some 350,000 distinct CDR3 sequences listed, 3% to 4.5% were seen once. The sample consisted of PBMCs, taken 5 days after the yellow fever booster vaccination. Receptors were obtained from a man aged 18 to 35 who received the YFV17D yellow fever vaccine.

This clonotype was seen only a few times. The chain links TRBV6-5 to TRBJ1-2; D may be TRBD1 (6 bases). Germline V gene data show CDR1 as MNHEY and CDR2 as SVGAGI. This CDR3 is built from 15 residues. Trimming cost V 0 bases and J 3 bases, with 11 bases left between them. CDR3 bases: TGTGCCAGCAGTTACTCGATAAGGACAGACTATGGCTACACCTTC. The encoded protein is CASSYSIRTDYGYTF.

The CDR3 region has the DNA TGCGCCAGCAGCCAAGATGTAGACGGCAATCAGCCCCAGCATTTT. Its protein product is CASSQDVDGNQPQHF. The V and J genes are TRBV4-3 and TRBJ1-5; D is uncertain. This CDR3 has 15 residues. CDR1 LGHNA and CDR2 YSLEER come from the germline V gene. V lost 0 bases and J 2 bases, leaving 8 bases between the germline ends.

This clonotype was detected only a few times. The chain carries TRBV3-2 and TRBJ2-1; the tabulated D call, TRBD2, remains unverified against the DNA. TRBV3-2 is termed a pseudogene. The CDR3 sequence is 16 residues long. CDR3 in amino acids: CASSQPTSGDYNEQFF. The CDR3 DNA sequence: TGTGCCAGCAGCCAACCGACTAGCGGGGACTACAATGAGCAGTTCTTC.

This clonotype was detected a few times. V usage is TRBV14 and J usage is TRBJ2-5, with TRBD2 matching 10 bases. Germline V gives CDR1 SGHDN, CDR2 FVKESK. This CDR3 is 16 amino acids long. V was clipped by 4 bases and J by 2 bases; unmatched bases: 7. CDR3 sequence: CASSRSGGATQETQYF. In DNA, the CDR3 is TGTGCCAGCAGCCGAAGCGGGGGGGCGACTCAAGAGACCCAGTACTTC.

V usage is TRBV7-8 and J usage is TRBJ1-1, with D perhaps TRBD1 (6 bases). Between the trimmed V and J ends, which lost 8 bases and 0 bases, there was a span of 25 bases. Germline loops: CDR1 SGHVS, CDR2 FQNEAQ. This CDR3 contains 18 residues. CDR3 loop: CASGSLFRTALMNTEAFF. As DNA, the CDR3 is TGTGCCAGCGGTAGCTTATTCCGGACAGCTTTAATGAACACTGAAGCTTTCTTT. Drawing the rest from reference TRBV7-8 and TRBJ1-1, the complete variable domain is GAGVSQSPRYKVAKRGQDVALRCDPISGHVSLFWYQQALGQGPEFLTYFQNEAQLDKSGLPSDRFFAERPEGSVSTLKIQRTQQEDSAVYLCASGSLFRTALMNTEAFFGQGTRLTVV.